This TCR beta chain appears in the sequencing data of a study of resident and recirculating memory T cells in vitiligo. Notes on the study in general: Clonality differed among vitiligo lesions, with no unique dominant clone. Different lesions suggested infiltration by different T cell clones.

The CDR3 spans 17 residues. The trim removed 5 bases at V and 4 bases at J, leaving 14 bases unmatched. Germline V CDR1 and CDR2: MNHEY, SMNVEV (reference sequence). Measured with immunoSEQ multiplex PCR; TCRdb has only the in-frame clones, and not every one. Of about 320 clones listed, roughly 83% are singletons. About this clone: The target antigen is unknown.

Patients had received no treatment within the previous three months. This receptor was taken from a male donor with vitiligo. The chain carries TRBV27 and TRBJ1-5, with TRBD1 identical over 7 bases. The sequenced material came from lesional skin. The CDR3 spells CASSRTGAVLWNQPQHF. The CDR3 DNA reads TGTGCCAGCAGTCGTACAGGGGCCGTTTTGTGGAATCAGCCCCAGCATTTT.